This T cell receptor (beta chain) was sequenced in a study of blood T cell repertoires in COVID-19. The germline V gene encodes CDR1 SGHDN and CDR2 FVKESK. The CDR3 spans 13 residues. The V end lost 3 bases, the J end lost 5 bases, and 10 bases lay between the germline ends. As originally analysed: Amplifying reference gene primers gave estimates of nucleated cell counts. The data were produced by immunoSEQ multiplex PCR, yet TCRdb's version contains in-frame clones alone and is incomplete. V, J and clone size are taken as reported in that table, and D and trimming were inferred from the DNA itself. The table shows approximately 470,000 clones, with roughly nine tenths occurring only once.

Sequenced input: PBMCs or T cells enriched from blood (not recorded which). V and J are TRBV14 and TRBJ1-1; maybe TRBD1 (6 bases). The clonotype was recovered from a woman aged 18-35 years who had recovered from COVID-19. The CDR3 DNA sequence: TGTGCCAGCAGCCAGCAGGGGCGGACTGAAGCTTTCTTT. This encodes CASSQQGRTEAFF. Variable domain in full (rest from reference TRBV14 and TRBJ1-1): EAGVTQFPSHSVIEKGQTVTLRCDPISGHDNLYWYRRVMGKEIKFLLHFVKESKQDESGMPNNRFLAERTGGTYSTLKVQPAELEDSGVYFCASSQQGRTEAFFGQGTRLTVV.